These 25 T cell receptor beta chains came from one sample sequenced in a study of Graves' ophthalmopathy and Graves' hyperthyroidism. From RNA, the CDR3 regions of TCR beta chains were amplified and sequenced. An initial RT-PCR round employing HTBI primers preceded a second-round multiplex PCR. TCRdb used MiXCR to reprocess the multiplex PCR reads, holding one entry per CDR3 protein. The table shows 11,000 to 15,000 distinct CDR3 sequences, with about 50% occurring only once. Sequenced input: peripheral blood. These receptor sequences come from a woman aged 30 to 39 with Graves' ophthalmopathy.

Only one count was recorded for this clonotype. The junction does not match germline at one end; this may be a read error. CDR3 nucleotide sequence: TGTGCCAGCAGTTATGTGGGGCCAAGCAATGAGCAGTTTTTC. Translated: CASSYVGPSNEQFF. The rearrangement joins TRBV6-5 to TRBJ2-1, with D maybe TRBD1 (5 bases). The CDR3 is 14 residues long. In germline, CDR1 is MNHEY, CDR2 SVGAGI.

This clonotype rates as medium-sized. The chain employs TRBV10-3 and TRBJ2-5; 10 nucleotides agree with TRBD2. There are 17 residues in the CDR3. Germline-derived CDR1 and CDR2 are ENHRY and SYGVKD. After removal of 0 bases from V and 3 bases from J, the junction contained 7 bases not matched to a gene. The CDR3 DNA reads as TGTGCCATCAGTGAGTCTAGGACTAGCGGTTGGGAAGAGACCCAGTACTTC. Translating it yields CAISESRTSGWEETQYF.

The chain recombines TRBV10-2 with TRBJ2-3; TRBD1 is a possible D gene (5 bases). The germline gives CDR1 WSHSY, CDR2 SAAADI. The CDR3 is 12 amino acids. V was pared by 10 bases and J by 6 bases, with 14 bases between. The CDR3 DNA reads TGCGCCACCGGGCAGGACACGGATACGCAGTATTTT. Encoded protein: CATGQDTDTQYF.

The chain uses TRBV11-2 and TRBJ1-2; 7 bases map to TRBD1. Germline CDR1 SGHAT, CDR2 FQNNGV. J gave up 6 bases and V 5 bases, and 6 bases lay outside the gene matches. This CDR3 region has 13 residues. DNA for the CDR3: TGTGCCAGCAGCCCCAGTGGGACAGATGGCTACACCTTC. Its translation: CASSPSGTDGYTF.

This clonotype was counted at least ten times. The chain couples TRBV20-1 to TRBJ2-3; the D gene is possibly TRBD2 (5 bases). Germline V lookup: CDR1 DFQATT, CDR2 SNEGSKA (reference sequence). V lost 3 bases to trimming and J lost 5 bases, with 6 bases between them. The CDR3 runs to 11 residues. The chain's CDR3 is CSARRVDTQYF. The CDR3 DNA reads TGCAGTGCTAGGAGGGTAGATACGCAGTATTTT.

The V gene is TRBV11-2, the J gene TRBJ1-6, with 8 nucleotides matching TRBD1. The CDR3 totals 17 residues. The junction had 14 bases not matched to a gene; V was cut back by 4 bases and J by 9 bases. Germline V CDR1 and CDR2: SGHAT, FQNNGV. CDR3 nucleotides: TGTGCCAGCAGCTCAATAAAAGGACAGGGTGTCCGTTCACCCCTCCACTTT. Translation gives CASSSIKGQGVRSPLHF.

The chain joins TRBV20-1 to TRBJ1-5; no definite D call. Trimming took 3 bases from V and 1 from J, leaving 4 bases between them. The CDR3 runs to 12 residues. Germline loops: CDR1 DFQATT, CDR2 SNEGSKA (reference sequence). The CDR3 bases are TGCAGTGCTAGGGGGAGCAATCAGCCCCAGCATTTT. It codes for CSARGSNQPQHF.

The chain joins TRBV7-2 to TRBJ2-7, with 14 bases aligning to TRBD2. The CDR3 has 18 residues. The V segment lost 5 bases and the J segment 0 bases; nucleotides outside the gene matches: 9. Germline values: CDR1 SGHTA, CDR2 FQGNSA. CDR3 bases: TGTGCCAGCAGCCACCTCCGGACTAGCGGGAGGAGCTCCTACGAGCAGTACTTC. Encoded protein: CASSHLRTSGRSSYEQYF.

This clonotype is medium-sized in the sample. CDR3 coding DNA: TGCAGTGCTGGCAACAGGGCCAATCAGCCCCAGCATTTT. This encodes CSAGNRANQPQHF. The V and J genes are TRBV20-1 and TRBJ1-5; D may be TRBD1 (6 bases). The CDR3 sequence is 13 residues long. Germline lookup yields CDR1 DFQATT and CDR2 SNEGSKA (reference sequence). Trimming left V 5 bases short and J 3 bases short, with 11 bases between.

This clonotype has at least ten counts. The chain combines TRBV28 with TRBJ2-7; D is tentatively TRBD1 or TRBD2 (6 bases each). CDR1 is MDHEN and CDR2 is SYDVKM in the germline V gene. This CDR3 has 13 residues. The V gene lost 2 bases and the J gene lost 2 bases, with 7 bases spanning the gap. This CDR3 reads CASSLRGPYEQYV. The CDR3 region has the DNA TGTGCCAGCAGTTTACGGGGGCCCTACGAGCAGTACGTC.

This clonotype has ten or more counts. The gene calls are TRBV6-6 and TRBJ2-1; perhaps TRBD2 as D (5 bases). This CDR3 spans 13 amino acids. Looked up from germline, CDR1 is MNHNY and CDR2 is SVGAGI (reference sequence). The ends were cut back, 7 bases at V and 7 bases at J, with 14 bases in the middle. In DNA, the CDR3 is TGTGCCAGCATCAAAGAGGGCCGGAATGAGCAGTTCTTC. Translation gives CASIKEGRNEQFF.

This chain connects TRBV7-2 to TRBJ2-1, with a possible D match to TRBD1 (5 bases). V lost 2 bases and J lost 1, with 6 bases in between. Germline CDR1 is SGHTA and CDR2 is FQGNSA. CDR3 length: 14 residues. CDR3 nucleotide sequence: TGTGCCAGCAGCTTAAGGGGTTCCTACAATGAGCAGTTCTTC. Protein: CASSLRGSYNEQFF.

In its sample, this clonotype was seen a few times. The V and J genes are TRBV5-6 and TRBJ2-1; 10 nucleotides line up with TRBD2. Per germline, CDR1 SGHDT and CDR2 YYEEEE. CDR3 length equals 15 residues. V lost 0 bases, J lost 9 bases, and 6 bases stayed unmatched. As DNA, the CDR3 is TGTGCCAGCAGCTTGGGTCTAGCGGGAGCAGGTGAGCAGTTCTTC. Its protein product is CASSLGLAGAGEQFF.

This clonotype is medium-sized by share. CDR3 sequence (DNA): TGCAGTGCTGTAGCGGGGGGGAGGTACGAGCAGTACGTC. Residues: CSAVAGGRYEQYV. The chain couples TRBV20-1 to TRBJ2-7; 11 positions match TRBD2. This CDR3 region has 13 residues. CDR1 is DFQATT and CDR2 is SNEGSKA in the germline V gene (reference sequence). V lost 5 bases, J lost 4 bases, and 4 bases stayed unmatched.

This clonotype is deemed medium-sized. The chain uses TRBV20-1 and TRBJ2-7; 7 bases align to TRBD1. The germline V gene has CDR1 DFQATT and CDR2 SNEGSKA (reference sequence). V trimming: 0 bases; J trimming: 3 bases; junction bases outside the gene matches: 11. The CDR3 contains 16 residues. This chain's CDR3 is CSARDHRAQGNYEQYV. CDR3 bases: TGCAGTGCTAGAGACCATCGCGCACAGGGGAACTACGAGCAGTACGTC.

This clonotype occurred many times. The V gene is TRBV5-6, the J gene TRBJ1-4, with TRBD1 matching over 7 bases. The CDR3 has 14 amino acids. The germline V gene has CDR1 SGHDT and CDR2 YYEEEE. V dropped 4 bases and J dropped 5; count of bases not matched to a gene: 5. The CDR3 protein is CASSPTGPNEKLFF. CDR3 in DNA: TGTGCCAGCAGCCCGACAGGGCCAAATGAAAAACTGTTTTTT.

The rearrangement uses TRBV7-3 and TRBJ1-1; tentative D call: TRBD1 (6 bases). Germline-derived CDR1 and CDR2 are SGHTA and FQGTGA. Trimming shortened V by 5 bases and J by 6 bases, and 16 bases separated the two germline ends. The CDR3 loop spans 14 amino acids. The CDR3, as DNA: TGTGCCAGCAGCCCTGACGGGGCAGGGGCTGAAGCTTTCTTT. This translates into CASSPDGAGAEAFF.

On this clonotype itself: One end of the junction does not line up with germline, which may come from a read error. This chain connects TRBV4-3 to TRBJ1-6; no reliable D call. The CDR3 length is 14 residues. The germline CDR1 and CDR2 sequences are LGHNA and YSLEER. Here the CDR3 DNA reads TGCGTCAGCAGCCAAGATAATGGTGGTTCACCCTTCCACTTT. It yields the protein CVSSQDNGGSPFHF.

This chain links TRBV19 with TRBJ2-2, with 8 bases aligning to TRBD1. This CDR3 has 17 residues. The germline V gene has CDR1 LNHDA and CDR2 SQIVND (reference sequence). V trimming: 5 bases; J trimming: 6 bases; junction bases outside the gene matches: 14. CDR3 bases: TGTGCCAGTAGTGTCTCCCCAGGGGGCGCAGATTCCGGGGAGCTGTTTTTT. Its protein product is CASSVSPGGADSGELFF.

The chain joins TRBV7-2 to TRBJ2-5, with a tentative D call TRBD1 (5 bases). Between the trimmed V and J ends, which lost 5 bases and 5 bases, there was a span of 9 bases. The germline CDR1 and CDR2 sequences are SGHTA and FQGNSA. The CDR3 sequence is 12 residues long. The chain's CDR3 is CASSTGRETQYF. The CDR3, as DNA: TGTGCCAGCAGCACAGGTCGGGAGACCCAGTACTTC.

This clonotype qualifies as medium-sized (0.01 to 0.1%). The chain recombines TRBV20-1 with TRBJ2-7; TRBD1 might be the D (6 bases). The germline V gene encodes CDR1 DFQATT and CDR2 SNEGSKA (reference sequence). This CDR3 is 10 amino acids long. V was clipped by 7 bases and J by 7 bases, with 11 bases between them. As DNA, the CDR3 is TGCAGTGTGGGGGCTTTGGAGCAGTACTTC. Its protein is CSVGALEQYF.

The chain is built from TRBV20-1 and TRBJ1-2; the match to TRBD1 covers 7 bases. The V and J ends lost 3 bases and 7 bases, in that order; junction bases with no gene match: 11. Germline V gene data show CDR1 as DFQATT and CDR2 as SNEGSKA (reference sequence). The CDR3 is 14 residues long. This CDR3 reads CSASKEPTGFGYTF. CDR3 sequence (DNA): TGCAGTGCTAGCAAAGAACCGACAGGGTTTGGCTACACCTTC.

On this clonotype itself: An end of the junction does not agree with germline; a read error may underlie this. The V and J genes are TRBV5-4 and TRBJ1-3, with D hard to call. Germline CDR1 reads SGHNT; CDR2 reads YYREEE (reference sequence). CDR3 length: 16 residues. The CDR3, as DNA: TGTGCCAGCAGCTTGGATCCGGGCAGCTCTGGAACCACCATATATTTT. This encodes CASSLDPGSSGTTIYF.

This clonotype is labeled as medium-sized. The V call is TRBV20-1, the J call TRBJ2-5; D is perhaps TRBD1 (5 bases). V was trimmed by 6 bases and J by 2 bases, leaving 13 bases between them. The germline gives CDR1 DFQATT, CDR2 SNEGSKA (reference sequence). This CDR3 spans 13 amino acids. CDR3 coding DNA: TGCAGTGCGAGGAAGACAGCTCAAGAGACCCAGTACTTC. The encoded protein is CSARKTAQETQYF.

In regard to this clonotype: This CDR3 fails to terminate in the conserved phenylalanine or tryptophan, so it likely reflects a read error. The V call is TRBV9, the J call TRBJ1-2; 7 bases map to TRBD1. The germline V gene has CDR1 SGDLS and CDR2 YYNGEE. This CDR3 comprises 13 residues. V dropped 3 bases and J dropped 4; count of bases not matched to a gene: 3. The CDR3 spells CASSGQGSYGYTL. CDR3 DNA: TGTGCCAGCAGCGGACAGGGTAGCTATGGCTACACCCTC.